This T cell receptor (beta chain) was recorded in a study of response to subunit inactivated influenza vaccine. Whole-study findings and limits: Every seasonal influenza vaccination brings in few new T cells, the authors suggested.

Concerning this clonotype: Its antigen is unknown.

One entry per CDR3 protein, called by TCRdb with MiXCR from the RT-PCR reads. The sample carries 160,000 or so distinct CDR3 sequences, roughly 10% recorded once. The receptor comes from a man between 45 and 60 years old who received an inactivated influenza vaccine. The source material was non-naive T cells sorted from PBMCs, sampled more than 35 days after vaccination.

The CDR3 nucleotides read TGTGCCAGCAGACAACAACAGGGGAATCAGCCCCAGCATTTT. Its protein product is CASRQQQGNQPQHF. The gene calls are TRBV6-2 or TRBV6-3 and TRBJ1-5; 7 nucleotides align to TRBD1. The CDR3 contains 14 residues. V was pared by 6 bases and J by 4 bases, with 6 bases of the junction left unmatched. CDR1 and CDR2 (germline): MNHEY, SVGEGT.